This T cell receptor beta chain emerged from a study of T cell changes during pregnancy in multiple sclerosis. Libraries were prepared by immunoSEQ multiplex PCR; TCRdb keeps only in-frame clonotypes and omits some of them. In the table there are about 40,000 clones, 85% to 95% of which are singletons. The germline V and J ends were trimmed by 0 bases and 5 bases, with 23 bases remaining between them. This CDR3 is 19 amino acids long. This chain uses TRBV23-1 with TRBJ2-1; a possible D gene is TRBD2 (5 bases). TRBV23-1 is identified as an open reading frame with a role that is uncertain. The sequences come from CD4+ T cells from peripheral blood mononuclear cells, collected in the third trimester of pregnancy. The TCR was taken from a female donor with multiple sclerosis, enrolled in a pregnancy study. The CDR3 is CASSQSPFLDFHGHNEQFF. CDR3 nucleotide sequence: TGCGCCAGCAGTCAATCCCCCTTCTTGGACTTCCACGGGCACAATGAGCAGTTCTTC.